The 10 T cell receptor beta chains listed next were all sequenced from one sample in a study of cytomegalovirus exposure and HLA in healthy donors. The PCR employed 60 Vbeta primers together with 13 Jbeta primers. Assay used: immunoSEQ multiplex PCR; TCRdb lists only in-frame clones, some missing. The sample lists 110,000 to 150,000 clones, roughly 75% seen once, with 2.5% to 3% in the top ten. The sequenced sample consisted of PBMCs. These receptors came from a female donor in good health and CMV-seronegative.

V gene TRBV11-2 combines with J gene TRBJ1-4; 7 bases agree with TRBD1. The ends lost 5 bases at V and 5 bases at J; junction bases unmatched: 8. This CDR3 region has 15 residues. CDR1 and CDR2 (germline): SGHAT, FQNNGV. CDR3 sequence reads: CASSPLGQRNEKLFF. As DNA, the CDR3 is TGTGCCAGCAGCCCACTGGGACAGCGGAATGAAAAACTGTTTTTT.

This clone showed up just a few times. The chain has TRBV7-3 and TRBJ1-1; D uncertain. This CDR3 has 14 residues. Germline V gene lookup returns CDR1 SGHTA and CDR2 FQGTGA. V lost 3 bases to trimming and J lost 1 base, with 9 bases between them. This chain's CDR3 is CASSLGRGNTEAFF. CDR3 DNA sequence: TGTGCCAGCAGCTTGGGTCGGGGGAACACTGAAGCTTTCTTT.

The V gene is TRBV11-2, the J gene TRBJ1-2; the D gene is possibly TRBD1 (6 bases). Germline V CDR1 and CDR2: SGHAT, FQNNGV. Trimming stripped 1 base from V and 8 bases from J, with 14 bases between. This CDR3 contains 14 residues. CDR3 coding DNA: TGTGCCAGCAGCTTAGGACTGGGGGCGCGCGGCTACACCTTC. This translates into CASSLGLGARGYTF.

This sequence joins TRBV7-6 and TRBJ2-3; 9 positions match TRBD1. With V trimmed by 5 bases and J by 3 bases, 6 bases remained unmatched. Germline V lookup: CDR1 SGHVS, CDR2 FNYEAQ. This CDR3 region has 15 residues. The CDR3 DNA follows: TGTGCCAGCAGCGCCGGGACAGGGAGAACAGATACGCAGTATTTT. It codes for CASSAGTGRTDTQYF.

The chain has TRBV6-5 and TRBJ2-7, with 11 bases identical to TRBD2. Germline trimming cut 6 bases from V and 5 bases from J; bases unmatched to any gene: 9. Germline assignment: CDR1 MNHEY and CDR2 SVGAGI. The CDR3 is 15 amino acids. As DNA, the CDR3 is TGTGCCAGCAGCGCTACTAGCGGGAGATTGAACGAGCAGTACTTC. The encoded protein is CASSATSGRLNEQYF.

The genes are TRBV5-6 and TRBJ2-7; TRBD2 agrees at 7 bases. This CDR3 has 15 residues. Germline V CDR1 and CDR2: SGHDT, YYEEEE. The J segment lost 6 bases and the V segment lost 4 bases, leaving 13 bases of the junction unmatched. CDR3 DNA sequence: TGTGCCAGCAGCACCGGCAAGCGGGGTAATATCGAGCAGTACTTC. This codes for CASSTGKRGNIEQYF.

This clone occurred once. The genes are TRBV19 and TRBJ2-1; 10 bases agree with TRBD2. The V gene's germline CDR1 is LNHDA and CDR2 SQIVND (reference sequence). The CDR3 has 15 amino acids. Trimming removed 5 bases from V and 9 bases from J; junction bases left unmatched: 10. CDR3 sequence reads: CASSSRGTSVGEQFF. For the CDR3, the DNA is TGTGCCAGTAGTTCTAGGGGGACTAGCGTTGGTGAGCAGTTCTTC.

The V gene is TRBV7-6, the J gene TRBJ1-3; TRBD1 agrees at 10 bases. There are 15 residues in the CDR3. V shed 3 bases and J 4 bases; nucleotides not matched to a gene: 3. Per the germline V gene, CDR1 is SGHVS and CDR2 is FNYEAQ. CDR3 amino acids: CASSLETGGGNTIYF. In DNA, the CDR3 is TGTGCCAGCAGCTTGGAGACAGGGGGCGGAAACACCATATATTTT.

This clone showed up just a few times. The gene calls are TRBV19 and TRBJ2-1; the match to TRBD2 covers 10 bases. The CDR3 contains 16 residues. The junction had 9 bases not matched to a gene; V was cut back by 4 bases and J by 6 bases. Per germline, CDR1 LNHDA and CDR2 SQIVND (reference sequence). The CDR3: CASSRLSSGSFNEQFF. CDR3 sequence (DNA): TGTGCCAGTAGTAGGTTGTCTAGCGGGAGTTTCAATGAGCAGTTCTTC.

A few counts support this clone. The chain employs TRBV30 and TRBJ2-1; D unresolved. Trimming stripped 3 bases from V and 3 bases from J, with 9 bases between. CDR1 is GTSNPN, CDR2 SVGIG, per germline (reference sequence). The CDR3 is 13 amino acids. Here the CDR3 reads CAWRSVGYNEQFF. DNA for the CDR3: TGTGCCTGGAGGTCGGTTGGCTACAATGAGCAGTTCTTC.